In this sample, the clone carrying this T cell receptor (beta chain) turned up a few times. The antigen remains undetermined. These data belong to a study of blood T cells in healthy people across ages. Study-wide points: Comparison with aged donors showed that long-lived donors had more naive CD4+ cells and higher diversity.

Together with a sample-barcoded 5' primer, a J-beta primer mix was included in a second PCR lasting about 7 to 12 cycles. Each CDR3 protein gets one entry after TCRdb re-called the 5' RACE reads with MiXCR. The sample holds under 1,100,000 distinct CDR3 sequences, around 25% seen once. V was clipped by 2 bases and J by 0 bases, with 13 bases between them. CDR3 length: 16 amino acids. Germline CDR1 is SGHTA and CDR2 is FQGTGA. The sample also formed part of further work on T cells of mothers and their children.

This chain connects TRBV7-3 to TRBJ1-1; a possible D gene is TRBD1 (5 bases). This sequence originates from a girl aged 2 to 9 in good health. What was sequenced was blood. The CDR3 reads CASSLEDNRMNTEAFF. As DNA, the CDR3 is TGTGCCAGCAGCTTAGAGGACAATCGGATGAACACTGAAGCTTTCTTT.